A selection of T cell receptor beta chains follows, all from one sample in a study of blood T cells in healthy people across ages. TCRdb ran MiXCR on the 5' RACE reads and lists one entry per CDR3 protein. The data contain 1,500,000 or so distinct CDR3 sequences, 42% of them seen just once; the ten biggest clones take up about 4%. Source material: blood. The receptors stem from a young woman in good health. CDR3s include the opening cysteine and the closing phenylalanine or tryptophan. The D gene is left open where the match is weak.

d_call j_call v_call cdr3_aa
- TRBJ1-2 TRBV10-3 CAISDWQSNYGYTF
- TRBJ2-7 TRBV20-1 CSARKAIGSYEQYF
- TRBJ2-1 TRBV29-1 CSAWTGTHNEQFF
TRBD1 TRBJ2-7 TRBV29-1 CSVDNPLDRALYNEQYF
- TRBJ2-7 TRBV20-1 CSATYHRSPYNEQYF
- TRBJ2-4 TRBV2 CASRDGTAKNIQYF
- TRBJ2-3 TRBV5-1 CASSFRTREWDTDTQYF
- TRBJ2-1 TRBV7-9 CASSPKVHNEQFF
TRBD2 TRBJ2-1 TRBV4-3 CASSQDSGRPLNEQFF
TRBD1 TRBJ2-3 TRBV29-1 CSVVLGQVSTDTQYF
- TRBJ1-2 TRBV29-1 CSVRVPLGYGYTF
- TRBJ2-1 TRBV18 CASSPRYGDNEQFF
- TRBJ2-3 TRBV20-1 CSASRRGAQYF
TRBD2 - TRBV27 CAGSNSGRSGYEQYF
TRBD2 TRBJ2-1 TRBV28 CASSLFNSGSSHNEQFF
- TRBJ1-2 TRBV4-3 CASSATPVGGGHTF
- TRBJ2-6 TRBV5-1 CASSFTESGGANVLTF
TRBD1 TRBJ2-5 TRBV4-3 CASSQIVRGYEQYF
- TRBJ1-2 TRBV29-1 CSYRTDPNYGYTF
TRBD2 TRBJ2-1 TRBV5-1 CASSETSGAYNEQFF
- TRBJ2-7 TRBV2 CASRGNSAGEQYF
- TRBJ2-1 TRBV5-1 CASSFGERGEQFF
- TRBJ1-2 TRBV29-1 CSVPTVLYGYTF
- TRBJ1-1 TRBV3-1 CASSQEGPGHLNTEAFF
- TRBJ2-1 TRBV7-9 CAITGTPGSYNEQFF
- TRBJ1-2 TRBV10-3 CAISTTAGYGYTF
TRBD2 TRBJ2-1 TRBV29-1 CSLREALSDEQFF
- TRBJ2-3 TRBV7-9 CASTSGYKAATDTQYF
TRBD1 TRBJ1-2 TRBV12-3/TRBV12-4 CASSSWTGGETYGYTF
- TRBJ1-1 TRBV25-1 CASSEGGWTEAFF
- TRBJ2-5 TRBV21-1 CASSTVTGSQETQYF
- TRBJ1-2 TRBV20-1 CSARGQDRLINYGYTF
- TRBJ2-5 TRBV28 CASSPGVPKEQYF